These 14 T cell receptor beta chains share one sample of origin, sequenced in a study of shared clonotypes between healthy human individuals. Repertoires were generated with immunoSEQ multiplex PCR, while TCRdb's copy carries only in-frame clones and drops some. The table includes around 2.5 million clones, over 85% detected once. Sequencing used naive CD4+ T cells from PBMCs. The subset here: CD45RA+ positively selected. The source of these receptors is a man aged 18 to 30 in good health. Some clones in this sample may be carry-over from other donors' samples.

The gene calls are TRBV2 and TRBJ1-2; D remains unclear. V was trimmed by 1 base and J by 1 base, leaving 10 bases between them. CDR3 length: 15 amino acids. The germline gives CDR1 SNHLY, CDR2 FYNNEI. The CDR3, as DNA: TGTGCCAGCAGTGAAGAGCGATTAGTTAACTATGGCTACACCTTC. Protein sequence: CASSEERLVNYGYTF.

V is TRBV7-8 and J is TRBJ2-5; D perhaps matches TRBD2 (6 bases). The germline V gene has CDR1 SGHVS and CDR2 FQNEAQ. CDR3 size: 14 residues. V was cut by 7 bases and J by 2 bases, with 14 bases left in between. CDR3: CASTHGRRQETQYF. For the CDR3, the DNA is TGTGCCAGCACCCACGGGAGACGGCAAGAGACCCAGTACTTC.

The CDR3 spells CASSEAGTRAYEQYF. The CDR3 bases are TGTGCCAGCAGCGAGGCCGGGACTAGGGCCTACGAGCAGTACTTC. The chain links TRBV5-6 to TRBJ2-7; 8 bases are a match to TRBD2. This CDR3 has 15 amino acids. Germline V gene data show CDR1 as SGHDT and CDR2 as YYEEEE. V shed 4 bases and J 2 bases; nucleotides not matched to a gene: 8.

J is TRBJ1-4 and V is TRBV28; no clear D gene. V lost 4 bases and J 8 bases, leaving 14 bases between the germline ends. CDR1 and CDR2 from the germline V gene are MDHEN and SYDVKM. The length of the CDR3 is 14 residues. For the CDR3, the DNA is TGTGCCAGCAGTTCCCCGGGGTCCCGAGAAAAACTGTTTTTT. It translates to CASSSPGSREKLFF.

V usage is TRBV27 and J usage is TRBJ2-5, with 9 nucleotides matching TRBD1. The germline CDR1 and CDR2 sequences are MNHEY and SMNVEV (reference sequence). There are 14 residues in the CDR3. The V segment lost 1 base and the J segment 5 bases; nucleotides outside the gene matches: 2. The CDR3 protein is CASSLWGQGETQYF. The CDR3 DNA reads TGTGCCAGCAGTTTATGGGGACAGGGTGAGACCCAGTACTTC.

The chain couples TRBV9 to TRBJ2-7; D tentatively reads TRBD1 or TRBD2 (5 bases each). CDR3 size: 14 residues. Germline CDR1 and CDR2: SGDLS and YYNGEE. V lost 0 bases and J 7 bases, leaving 14 bases between the germline ends. For the CDR3, the DNA is TGTGCCAGCAGCGTAGCTTCAGGGCGCGGGGAGCAGTACTTC. This encodes CASSVASGRGEQYF.

This chain joins TRBV11-2 and TRBJ1-1; D not certain. V gave up 3 bases and J gave up 1 base, with 15 bases separating them. CDR1 is SGHAT, CDR2 FQNNGV, per germline. CDR3 length: 16 residues. The DNA for the CDR3 is TGTGCCAGCAGCTTGTTGCCTCGACTCACGAACACTGAAGCTTTCTTT. Its translation: CASSLLPRLTNTEAFF.

The rearrangement links TRBV18 to TRBJ2-2; 11 nucleotides line up with TRBD2. Trimming cost V 4 bases and J 3 bases; bases outside gene matches: 7. In germline, CDR1 is KGHSH, CDR2 LQKENI. CDR3 length equals 17 residues. CDR3: CASSLILAGDYTGELFF. The DNA of the CDR3 is TGTGCCAGCTCACTTATACTAGCGGGAGACTACACCGGGGAGCTGTTTTTT.

In the case of this clone: Other DNA variants within this sample encode the same CDR3. V is TRBV27 and J is TRBJ1-4, with 10 bases aligning to TRBD1. This CDR3 is 14 amino acids long. In germline, CDR1 is MNHEY, CDR2 SMNVEV (reference sequence). After removal of 6 bases from V and 7 bases from J, the junction contained 5 bases not matched to a gene. CDR3 coding DNA: TGTGCCAGCAGCCCTGACAGGGGGCGTGAAAAACTGTTTTTT. Amino acid sequence: CASSPDRGREKLFF.

The chain couples TRBV28 to TRBJ2-2, with TRBD1 matching 8 bases. The CDR3 runs 16 residues. V shed 6 bases, J shed 3 bases, and the junction held 9 bases outside the gene matches. Germline CDR1 MDHEN, CDR2 SYDVKM. The CDR3 sequence is CASSSYRTGHTGELFF. Here the CDR3 DNA reads TGTGCCAGCAGCTCCTACCGGACAGGGCACACCGGGGAGCTGTTTTTT.

A single count supports this clone. V gene TRBV18 combines with J gene TRBJ2-5; D possibly uses TRBD1 or TRBD2 (6 bases each). In germline, CDR1 is KGHSH, CDR2 LQKENI. CDR3 size: 18 residues. Trimming removed 4 bases at V and 2 bases at J, with 23 bases between. This chain's CDR3 is CASSLQGRLGVRQETQYF. The DNA for the CDR3 is TGTGCCAGCTCACTCCAGGGGCGACTAGGTGTTCGGCAAGAGACCCAGTACTTC.

With regard to this clone: Other DNA sequences of this sample code for an identical CDR3. The genes are TRBV9 and TRBJ1-5; D ambiguous. V was cut by 2 bases and J by 4 bases, with 7 bases left in between. The length of the CDR3 is 13 residues. Germline loops: CDR1 SGDLS, CDR2 YYNGEE. Here the CDR3 reads CASSVAPNQPQHF. CDR3 nucleotides: TGTGCCAGCAGCGTGGCCCCTAATCAGCCCCAGCATTTT. Supplemented by reference TRBV9 and TRBJ1-5, the full variable domain reads DSGVTQTPKHLITATGQRVTLRCSPRSGDLSVYWYQQSLDQGLQFLIQYYNGEERAKGNILERFSAQQFPDLHSELNLSSLELGDSALYFCASSVAPNQPQHFGDGTRLSIL.

This clone was seen once. The chain combines TRBV5-1 with TRBJ2-7; D possibly corresponds to TRBD2 (6 bases). Germline values: CDR1 SGHRS, CDR2 YFSETQ. Trimming left V 0 bases short and J 5 bases short, with 12 bases between. The CDR3 totals 14 residues. CDR3 DNA sequence: TGCGCCAGCAGCTTGGAAACTAGCTACCACGAGCAGTACTTC. This sequence encodes CASSLETSYHEQYF.

This chain links TRBV6-1 with TRBJ1-3, with a weak D call TRBD1 (5 bases). Trimming left V 1 base short and J 7 bases short, with 17 bases between. CDR1 and CDR2 from the germline V gene are MNHNS and SASEGT. The CDR3 extends over 16 amino acids. The CDR3 nucleotides are TGTGCCAGCAGTGAAGGTTCCGGGTTTTCAGGGAACACCATATATTTT. Translation: CASSEGSGFSGNTIYF.